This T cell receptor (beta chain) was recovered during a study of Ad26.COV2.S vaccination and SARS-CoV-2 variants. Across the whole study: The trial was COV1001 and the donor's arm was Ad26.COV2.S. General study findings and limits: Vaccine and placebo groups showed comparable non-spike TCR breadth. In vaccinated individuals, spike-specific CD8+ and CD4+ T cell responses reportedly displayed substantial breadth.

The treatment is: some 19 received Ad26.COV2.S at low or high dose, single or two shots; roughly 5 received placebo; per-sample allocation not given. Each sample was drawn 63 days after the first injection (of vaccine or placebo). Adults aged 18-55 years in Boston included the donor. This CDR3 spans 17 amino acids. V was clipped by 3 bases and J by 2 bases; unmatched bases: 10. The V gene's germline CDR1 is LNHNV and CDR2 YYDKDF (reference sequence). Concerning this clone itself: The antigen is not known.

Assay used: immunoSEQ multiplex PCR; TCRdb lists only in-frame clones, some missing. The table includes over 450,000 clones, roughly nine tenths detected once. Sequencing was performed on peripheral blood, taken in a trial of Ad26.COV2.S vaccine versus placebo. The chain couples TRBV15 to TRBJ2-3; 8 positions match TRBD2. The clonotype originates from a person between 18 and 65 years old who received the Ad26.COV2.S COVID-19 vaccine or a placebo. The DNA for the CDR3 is TGTGCCACCAGCAGGAGGAGCGGGAGCCTTAACACAGATACGCAGTATTTT. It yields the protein CATSRRSGSLNTDTQYF. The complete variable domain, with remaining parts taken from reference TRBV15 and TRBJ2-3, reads DAMVIQNPRYQVTQFGKPVTLSCSQTLNHNVMYWYQQKSSQAPKLLFHYYDKDFNNEADTPDNFQSRRPNTSFCFLDIRSPGLGDTAMYLCATSRRSGSLNTDTQYFGPGTRLTVL.